Each of the 24 T cell receptor beta chains below was sequenced from the same sample in a study of cytomegalovirus exposure and HLA in healthy donors (dated by TCRdb to 2016 to 2017). Library prep was done by the immunoSEQ multiplex PCR assay. A mixture of 60 forward primers for TCR Vbeta segments and 13 reverse primers for TCR Jbeta segments was used in the multiplex PCR. Drawn from immuneACCESS, this table holds only the in-frame rearrangements with V and J called that TCRdb kept. Clones are partly lost; checked studies trace under half to an unresolved V gene and leave the rest unexplained. For this sample there are some 96,000 clones; around 77% appear just once. The ten largest clones represent roughly 7.1% of the sample. Sequencing was done on a sample of PBMCs. These TCRs come from a female donor in good health and CMV-seronegative.

The rearrangement links TRBV6-6 to TRBJ1-1; TRBD1 matches at 9 bases. The CDR3 extends over 14 amino acids. CDR1 MNHNY and CDR2 SVGAGI come from the germline V gene (reference sequence). Trimming at V came to 4 bases and at J to 5 bases, leaving 5 bases not matched to a gene. The CDR3 nucleotides read TGTGCCAGCAGTTTCCGGGACAGGGTGACTGAAGCTTTCTTT. Protein: CASSFRDRVTEAFF.

The V gene is TRBV27, the J gene TRBJ1-1, with TRBD1 identical over 7 bases. Trimming at V came to 6 bases and at J to 5 bases, leaving 15 bases not matched to a gene. CDR1 is MNHEY and CDR2 is SMNVEV in the germline V gene (reference sequence). This CDR3 has 16 residues. The CDR3 here is CASSLTGPPWGTEAFF. The CDR3 coding sequence is TGTGCCAGCAGCCTGACAGGGCCCCCTTGGGGAACTGAAGCTTTCTTT.

J is TRBJ2-5 and V is TRBV10-3, with D tentatively TRBD1 (8 bases). CDR1 and CDR2 (germline): ENHRY, SYGVKD. The CDR3 length is 14 residues. V dropped 5 bases and J dropped 5 bases, with 15 bases sitting between them. For the CDR3, the DNA is TGTGCCATCAGTACAGGGGGGGGTTCTGAGACCCAGTACTTC. Amino acids: CAISTGGGSETQYF.

Only a few counts were recorded for this clone. The V call is TRBV4-3, the J call TRBJ2-2; perhaps TRBD2 as D (6 bases). The V end lost 5 bases, the J end lost 6 bases, and 16 bases lay between the germline ends. Germline-derived CDR1 and CDR2 are LGHNA and YSLEER. The CDR3 consists of 15 residues. CDR3 residues: CASSYLRGAPGELFF. The CDR3 nucleotides are TGCGCCAGCAGCTACTTACGCGGGGCCCCCGGGGAGCTGTTTTTT.

V gene TRBV30 combines with J gene TRBJ1-3; TRBD1 agrees at 7 bases. The CDR3 has 14 residues. V was pared by 4 bases and J by 1 base, with 4 bases of the junction left unmatched. In germline, CDR1 is GTSNPN, CDR2 SVGIG (reference sequence). The CDR3 sequence is CAWTLTGSGNTIYF. The CDR3 region has the DNA TGTGCCTGGACACTGACAGGGTCTGGAAACACCATATATTTT.

The rearrangement uses TRBV7-3 and TRBJ2-5; D possibly corresponds to TRBD1 (6 bases). The ends were cut back, 3 bases at V and 0 bases at J, with 11 bases in the middle. CDR3 length: 15 residues. Per the germline V gene, CDR1 is SGHTA and CDR2 is FQGTGA. The CDR3 loop is CASSLDRGYQETQYF. DNA for the CDR3: TGTGCCAGCAGCTTGGACAGAGGATACCAAGAGACCCAGTACTTC.

This clone appeared once. The J gene is TRBJ2-3, the V gene TRBV27; a weak D match, TRBD1 (7 bases). V was clipped by 4 bases and J by 2 bases, with 16 bases between them. This CDR3 spans 16 amino acids. CDR1 is MNHEY, CDR2 SMNVEV, per germline (reference sequence). The CDR3 sequence is CASSSIQGGDTDTQYF. The CDR3 DNA sequence: TGTGCCAGCAGTTCTATTCAGGGGGGTGACACAGATACGCAGTATTTT.

J is TRBJ2-7 and V is TRBV6-6; TRBD1 agrees at 9 bases. From germline, CDR1 is MNHNY and CDR2 SVGAGI (reference sequence). The V segment lost 0 bases and the J segment 2 bases; nucleotides outside the gene matches: 2. This CDR3 contains 15 residues. The CDR3 region is CASSYSDRGTYEQYF. CDR3 DNA: TGTGCCAGCAGTTACTCAGACAGGGGGACCTACGAGCAGTACTTC.

The V gene is TRBV10-3, the J gene TRBJ1-5; TRBD1 might be the D (5 bases). Germline CDR1 ENHRY, CDR2 SYGVKD. The ends were cut back, 6 bases at V and 0 bases at J, with 9 bases in the middle. The CDR3 runs 14 residues. The CDR3 loop reads CAISVGASNQPQHF. In DNA, the CDR3 is TGTGCCATCAGCGTTGGGGCTAGCAATCAGCCCCAGCATTTT.

Only a few counts were recorded for this clone. This chain connects TRBV19 to TRBJ1-6; a weak D match, TRBD1 (6 bases). The CDR3 loop spans 13 amino acids. Trimming cost V 7 bases and J 8 bases, with 12 bases left between them. The germline gives CDR1 LNHDA, CDR2 SQIVND (reference sequence). This chain's CDR3 is CASKNRVDSPLHF. The CDR3 nucleotides read TGTGCCAGTAAGAACAGGGTTGATTCACCCCTCCACTTT.

This rearrangement joins TRBV4-1 to TRBJ2-5, with 11 bases that match TRBD2. Trimming cost V 1 base and J 5 bases; bases outside gene matches: 12. Germline V gene lookup returns CDR1 MGHRA and CDR2 YSYEKL. The CDR3 is made up of 18 amino acids. As DNA, the CDR3 is TGCGCCAGCAGCCAAGGGCTAGCGGGGGGACCCGTCCTGGAGACCCAGTACTTC. Its protein is CASSQGLAGGPVLETQYF.

The chain employs TRBV27 and TRBJ1-2, with D possibly matching TRBD1 (5 bases). Trimming pared 0 bases from V and 8 bases from J, leaving 16 bases between. Germline CDR1 and CDR2: MNHEY and SMNVEV (reference sequence). The CDR3 extends over 15 amino acids. DNA of the CDR3: TGTGCCAGCAGTTTATCCGCAGGGCTGAGATCCGGCTACACCTTC. Translating gives CASSLSAGLRSGYTF.

J is TRBJ2-3 and V is TRBV28; 8 positions agree with TRBD2. Germline assignment: CDR1 MDHEN and CDR2 SYDVKM. The CDR3 consists of 15 residues. The J segment lost 6 bases and the V segment lost 6 bases, leaving 11 bases of the junction unmatched. The DNA of the CDR3 is TGTGCCAGCAGCCCCCCCAGCGGGAGCATGGATACGCAGTATTTT. Its protein product is CASSPPSGSMDTQYF.

A remark on this clone: The same CDR3 arises from other DNA sequences in this sample as well. This chain joins TRBV5-1 and TRBJ2-1; 11 bases are shared with TRBD2. Unmatched junction bases numbered 7, after V lost 4 bases and J lost 7 bases. The germline V gene encodes CDR1 SGHRS and CDR2 YFSETQ. The CDR3 extends over 15 amino acids. In nucleotides, the CDR3 is TGCGCCAGCAGCCTGGCCCTAGCGGGGGGTAATGAGCAGTTCTTC. This gives the protein CASSLALAGGNEQFF.

J is TRBJ2-1 and V is TRBV30, with D perhaps TRBD1 (6 bases). Germline CDR1 reads GTSNPN; CDR2 reads SVGIG (reference sequence). Trimming took 2 bases from V and 10 from J, leaving 15 bases between them. The CDR3 loop spans 13 amino acids. This CDR3 is CAWSHYPGTEQFF. In nucleotides, the CDR3 is TGTGCCTGGAGTCACTACCCTGGGACAGAGCAGTTCTTC.

For this clone: A junction boundary mismatches the germline segment, possibly from a read error. In DNA form, the CDR3 reads TGCGCCAACAGCCCCGGGACATCCGCCGGGGAGCTGTTTTTT. Translation gives CANSPGTSAGELFF. V is TRBV5-1 and J is TRBJ2-2, with a possible D match to TRBD1 (6 bases). The CDR3 runs 14 residues. The germline V gene encodes CDR1 SGHRS and CDR2 YFSETQ.

This chain joins TRBV29-1 and TRBJ1-1; no firm D call. Germline CDR1 reads SQVTM; CDR2 reads ANQGSEA. Trimming shortened V by 7 bases and J by 0 bases, and 6 bases separated the two germline ends. The CDR3 loop spans 11 amino acids. The CDR3 DNA reads as TGCAGCGCGAGCCTGAACACTGAAGCTTTCTTT. As protein: CSASLNTEAFF.

This clone was picked up a small number of times. The chain has TRBV5-6 and TRBJ1-5, with D perhaps matching TRBD1 (5 bases). The CDR3 runs to 16 residues. Germline V CDR1 and CDR2: SGHDT, YYEEEE. Trimming stripped 0 bases from V and 1 base from J, with 11 bases between. In nucleotides, the CDR3 is TGTGCCAGCAGCTTGGGAGTCGGACAAAGCAATCAGCCCCAGCATTTT. Translating gives CASSLGVGQSNQPQHF.

The gene calls are TRBV5-6 and TRBJ2-5; 7 bases are a match to TRBD2. The DNA end lines up better with TRBJ2-7; the J call may be wrong. The CDR3 spans 15 residues. Germline values: CDR1 SGHDT, CDR2 YYEEEE. CDR3 sequence (DNA): TGTGCCAGCTATTCGGGACTACACACCTCCTACGAGCAGTACTTC. This codes for CASYSGLHTSYEQYF.

This clone was seen a few times. This sequence joins TRBV7-9 and TRBJ2-4; no clear D gene. Germline V lookup: CDR1 SEHNR, CDR2 FQNEAQ (reference sequence). The ends were cut back, 5 bases at V and 14 bases at J, with 13 bases in the middle. The CDR3 has 11 amino acids. DNA for the CDR3: TGTGCCAGCAGCCCCGAGTTCCCGGAGTACTTC. The encoded protein is CASSPEFPEYF.

The chain joins TRBV28 to TRBJ2-2; a weak D match, TRBD1 (5 bases). Trimming took 2 bases from V and 5 from J, leaving 15 bases between them. Germline CDR1 and CDR2: MDHEN and SYDVKM. CDR3 length: 16 amino acids. The chain's CDR3 is CASSLLKGFGTGELFF. CDR3 DNA sequence: TGTGCCAGCAGTTTACTGAAGGGGTTCGGGACCGGGGAGCTGTTTTTT.

This clone was observed a few times. The CDR3: CASSQAQTGTRNTEAFF. In DNA form, the CDR3 reads TGCGCCAGCAGCCAAGCGCAAACCGGGACAAGGAACACTGAAGCTTTCTTT. V and J are TRBV4-1 and TRBJ1-1; possible D gene TRBD1, 6 bases. Germline V gene sequence: CDR1 MGHRA, CDR2 YSYEKL. The CDR3 has 17 residues. V was cut by 1 base and J by 1 base, with 16 bases left in between.

The rearrangement links TRBV4-2 to TRBJ1-1; D is unclear. The germline CDR1 and CDR2 sequences are LGHNA and YNFKEQ. CDR3 length: 17 residues. V lost 4 bases to trimming and J lost 2 bases, with 20 bases between them. Here the CDR3 DNA reads TGTGCCAGCAGCCCAAGAATGAGAACAGCCGTTAACACTGAAGCTTTCTTT. Protein sequence: CASSPRMRTAVNTEAFF.

This clone has more than one count but fewer than ten. The rearrangement links TRBV5-4 to TRBJ1-5; D is perhaps TRBD1 (5 bases). This CDR3 contains 12 residues. The germline V gene encodes CDR1 SGHNT and CDR2 YYREEE (reference sequence). The ends were cut back, 5 bases at V and 9 bases at J, with 12 bases in the middle. The CDR3 DNA is TGTGCCAGCAGTACCGACGGGGGGCCCCAGCATTTT. It encodes CASSTDGGPQHF. Full variable domain (outside the CDR3, taken from reference TRBV5-4 and TRBJ1-5): ETGVTQSPTHLIKTRGQQVTLRCSSQSGHNTVSWYQQALGQGPQFIFQYYREEENGRGNFPPRFSGLQFPNYSSELNVNALELDDSALYLCASSTDGGPQHFGDGTRLSIL.